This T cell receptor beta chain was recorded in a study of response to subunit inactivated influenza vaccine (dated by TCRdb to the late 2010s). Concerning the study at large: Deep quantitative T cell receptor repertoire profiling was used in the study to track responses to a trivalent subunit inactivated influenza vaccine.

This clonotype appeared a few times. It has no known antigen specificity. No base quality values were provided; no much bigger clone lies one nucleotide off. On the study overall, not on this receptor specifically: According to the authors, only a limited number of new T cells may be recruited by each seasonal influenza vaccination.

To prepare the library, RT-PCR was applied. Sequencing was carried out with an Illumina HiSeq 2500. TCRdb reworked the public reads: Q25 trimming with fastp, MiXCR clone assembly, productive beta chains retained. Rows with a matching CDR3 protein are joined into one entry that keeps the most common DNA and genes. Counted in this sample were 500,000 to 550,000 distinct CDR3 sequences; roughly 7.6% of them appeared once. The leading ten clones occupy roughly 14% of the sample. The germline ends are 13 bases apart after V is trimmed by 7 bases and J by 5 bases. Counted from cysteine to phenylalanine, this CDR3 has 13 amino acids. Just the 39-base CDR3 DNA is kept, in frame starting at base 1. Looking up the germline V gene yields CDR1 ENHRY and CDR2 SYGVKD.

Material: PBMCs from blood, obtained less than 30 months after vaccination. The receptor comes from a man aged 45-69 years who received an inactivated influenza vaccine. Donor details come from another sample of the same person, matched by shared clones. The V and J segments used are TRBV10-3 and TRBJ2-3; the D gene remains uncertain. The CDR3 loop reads CAIMGIQVDTQYF. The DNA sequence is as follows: TGTGCCATCATGGGGATTCAGGTAGATACGCAGTATTTT.